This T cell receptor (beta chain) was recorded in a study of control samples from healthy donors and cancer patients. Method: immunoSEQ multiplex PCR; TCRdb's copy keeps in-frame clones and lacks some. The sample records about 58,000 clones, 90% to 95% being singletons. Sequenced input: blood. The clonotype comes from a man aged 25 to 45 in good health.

This CDR3 reads CASSLQGSNYGYTF. Here the CDR3 DNA reads TGTGCCAGCAGCTTGCAGGGGAGTAACTATGGCTACACCTTC. The V gene is TRBV7-9, the J gene TRBJ1-2; possible D gene TRBD1, 6 bases. The CDR3 runs to 14 residues. Per the germline V gene, CDR1 is SEHNR and CDR2 is FQNEAQ (reference sequence). V lost 3 bases and J 1 base, leaving 9 bases between the germline ends.